One sample yielded the 14 T cell receptor beta chains listed below, sequenced in a study of CXCR3-negative and CXCR3-positive naive CD8 T cells. Study-wide points: TRB CDR3s of CXCR3-positive naive cells were more hydrophobic than those of CXCR3-negative naive cells.

UMI-tagged TRB cDNA libraries were built via 5' RACE. TCRdb reprocessed the 5' RACE reads and reports one entry per CDR3 protein, with no DNA. This sample's clone table lists 120,000 or so distinct CDR3 sequences. Antigen specificity for these receptors is unknown. Material for sequencing was naive CXCR3+ CD8+ T cells from blood. The subset: CD45RO-CCR7+CD27+CD95- naive CD8+ T cells expressing CXCR3 (TNR3+). These receptors all come from a human donor in good health. Some clones in this sample may be carry-over from other donors' samples.

The rearrangement uses TRBV5-1 and TRBJ2-3. The CDR3 is 15 amino acids. CDR1 SGHRS and CDR2 YFSETQ come from the germline V gene. CDR3 protein: CASSLATGLPDTQYF.

This rearrangement joins TRBV29-1 to TRBJ1-1; TCRdb selects TRBD1, and the lack of DNA leaves this call unchecked. This CDR3 is 13 amino acids long. In germline, CDR1 is SQVTM, CDR2 ANQGSEA. The CDR3 is CCVEPPGNTEAFF.

This sequence joins TRBV4-2 and TRBJ2-3. The germline CDR1 and CDR2 sequences are LGHNA and YNFKEQ. CDR3 length: 13 residues. The CDR3 loop is CASSQEGTDTQYF.

The chain uses TRBV19 and TRBJ1-5; TCRdb indicates TRBD1, and absent DNA this call remains unverified. Germline V gene lookup returns CDR1 LNHDA and CDR2 SQIVND (reference sequence). This CDR3 has 15 amino acids. The CDR3 spells CASSQGQGINQPQHF.

The rearrangement joins TRBV19 to TRBJ1-1; TCRdb outputs TRBD1, but without DNA this stays unchecked. There are 15 residues in the CDR3. The germline V gene has CDR1 LNHDA and CDR2 SQIVND (reference sequence). CDR3 amino acids: CASSILGQGNTEAFF.

The V gene is TRBV5-1, the J gene TRBJ2-5. The V gene's germline CDR1 is SGHRS and CDR2 YFSETQ. This CDR3 has 14 residues. The CDR3 sequence: CASSSRRNQETQYF.

The CDR3 is CSAWPLAATNEKLFF. V is TRBV20-1 and J is TRBJ1-4; absent DNA, TCRdb's TRBD1 call cannot be checked. Looked up from germline, CDR1 is DFQATT and CDR2 is SNEGSKA (reference sequence). CDR3 length: 15 residues.

V gene TRBV7-9 combines with J gene TRBJ1-6; TCRdb lists TRBD1, though no DNA is available to test this call. From germline, CDR1 is SEHNR and CDR2 FQNEAQ (reference sequence). The CDR3 is made up of 17 amino acids. This CDR3 is CASTHPAGGIYNSPLHF.

The J gene is TRBJ2-5, the V gene TRBV5-6; without DNA, the TCRdb call of TRBD1 cannot be checked. The CDR3 spans 14 residues. In germline, CDR1 is SGHDT, CDR2 YYEEEE. Here the CDR3 reads CASSWWGQEETQYF.

V is TRBV27 and J is TRBJ2-1; the TRBD1 assignment by TCRdb is unverifiable without DNA. The CDR3 has 14 amino acids. The germline gives CDR1 MNHEY, CDR2 SMNVEV (reference sequence). The CDR3 loop reads CASADRVAHNEQFF.

The gene calls are TRBV9 and TRBJ2-7; with no DNA, the TCRdb D assignment of TRBD1 cannot be verified. The germline gives CDR1 SGDLS, CDR2 YYNGEE. This CDR3 is built from 14 residues. CDR3 protein: CASSPRQGLDEQYF.

The rearrangement joins TRBV12-3 or TRBV12-4 to TRBJ2-5. The CDR3 runs to 14 residues. The CDR3 sequence: CASSLALSGETQYF.

The rearrangement joins TRBV14 to TRBJ2-3. The CDR3 contains 14 residues. In germline, CDR1 is SGHDN, CDR2 FVKESK. This CDR3 reads CASSQAGFVDTQYF.

The V and J genes are TRBV12-3 or TRBV12-4 and TRBJ2-1; TCRdb selects TRBD2, and the lack of DNA leaves this call unchecked. The CDR3 contains 13 residues. The CDR3 loop is CASTEASYNEQFF.